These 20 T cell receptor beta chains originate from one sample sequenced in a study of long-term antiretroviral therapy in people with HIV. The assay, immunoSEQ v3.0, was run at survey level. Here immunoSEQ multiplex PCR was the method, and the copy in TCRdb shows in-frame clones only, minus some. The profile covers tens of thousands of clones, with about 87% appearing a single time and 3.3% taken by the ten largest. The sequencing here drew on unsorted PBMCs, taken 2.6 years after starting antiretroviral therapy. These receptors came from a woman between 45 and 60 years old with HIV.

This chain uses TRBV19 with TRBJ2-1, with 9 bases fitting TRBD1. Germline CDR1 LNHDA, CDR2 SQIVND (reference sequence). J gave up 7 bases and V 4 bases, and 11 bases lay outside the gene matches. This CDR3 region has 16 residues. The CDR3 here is CASSKEGDRVYNEQFF. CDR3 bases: TGTGCCAGTAGTAAAGAGGGGGACAGGGTGTATAATGAGCAGTTCTTC.

The DNA for the CDR3 is TGCGCCAGCAGCCAAGCGGGAGGGCCCACCGGGGAGCTGTTTTTT. Its translation is CASSQAGGPTGELFF. The rearrangement joins TRBV5-1 to TRBJ2-2, with 10 bases matching TRBD2. This CDR3 spans 15 amino acids. CDR1 SGHRS and CDR2 YFSETQ come from the germline V gene. After removal of 4 bases from V and 4 bases from J, the junction contained 4 bases not matched to a gene.

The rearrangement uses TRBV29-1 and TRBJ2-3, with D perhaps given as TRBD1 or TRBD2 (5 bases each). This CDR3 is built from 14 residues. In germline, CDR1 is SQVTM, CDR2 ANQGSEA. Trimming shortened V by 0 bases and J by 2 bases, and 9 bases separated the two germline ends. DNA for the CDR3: TGCAGCGTTGAAGAGAGGGGCCTCACAGATACGCAGTATTTT. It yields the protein CSVEERGLTDTQYF.

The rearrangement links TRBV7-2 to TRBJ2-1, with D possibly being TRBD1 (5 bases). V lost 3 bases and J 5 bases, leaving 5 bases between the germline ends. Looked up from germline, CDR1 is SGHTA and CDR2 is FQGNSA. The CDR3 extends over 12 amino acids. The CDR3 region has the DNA TGTGCCAGCAGCTTGGGGCACAATGAGCAGTTCTTC. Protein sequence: CASSLGHNEQFF.

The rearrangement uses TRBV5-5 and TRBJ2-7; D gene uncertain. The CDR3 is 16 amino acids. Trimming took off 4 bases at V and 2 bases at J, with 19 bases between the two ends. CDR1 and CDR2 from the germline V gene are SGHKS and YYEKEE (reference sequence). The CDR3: CASSHRSGSRTYEQYF. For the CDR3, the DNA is TGTGCCAGCAGCCACCGTTCGGGCAGCCGAACCTACGAGCAGTACTTC.

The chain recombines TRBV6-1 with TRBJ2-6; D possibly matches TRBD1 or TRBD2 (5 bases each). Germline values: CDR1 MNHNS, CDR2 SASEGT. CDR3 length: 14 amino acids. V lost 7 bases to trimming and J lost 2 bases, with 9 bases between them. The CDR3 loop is CASNGTPGANVLTF. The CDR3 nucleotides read TGTGCCAGCAACGGGACGCCTGGGGCCAACGTCCTGACTTTC.

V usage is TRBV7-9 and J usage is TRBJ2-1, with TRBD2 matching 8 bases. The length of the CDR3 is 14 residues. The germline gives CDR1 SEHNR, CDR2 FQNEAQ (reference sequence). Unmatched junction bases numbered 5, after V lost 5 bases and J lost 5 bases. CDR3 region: CASSVSGTDNEQFF. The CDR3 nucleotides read TGTGCCAGCAGCGTTAGCGGGACGGACAATGAGCAGTTCTTC.

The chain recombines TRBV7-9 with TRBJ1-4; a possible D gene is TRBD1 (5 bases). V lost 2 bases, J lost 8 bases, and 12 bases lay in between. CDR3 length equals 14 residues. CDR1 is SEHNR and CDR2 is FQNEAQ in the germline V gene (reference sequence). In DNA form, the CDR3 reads TGTGCCAGCAGCTTAACAGTTTGGGGGGAAAAACTGTTTTTT. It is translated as CASSLTVWGEKLFF.

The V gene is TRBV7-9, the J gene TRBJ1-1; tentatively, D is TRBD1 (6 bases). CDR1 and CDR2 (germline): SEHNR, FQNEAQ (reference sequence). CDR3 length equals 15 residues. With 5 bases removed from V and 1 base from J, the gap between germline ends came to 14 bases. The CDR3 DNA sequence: TGTGCCAGCAGCCCCGGGACAAGAGGGAACACTGAAGCTTTCTTT. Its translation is CASSPGTRGNTEAFF.

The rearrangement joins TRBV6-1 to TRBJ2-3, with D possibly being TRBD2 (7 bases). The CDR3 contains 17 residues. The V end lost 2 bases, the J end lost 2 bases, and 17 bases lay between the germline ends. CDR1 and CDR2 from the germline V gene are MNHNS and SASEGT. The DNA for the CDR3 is TGTGCCAGCAGTGAATGGTGGAGGGGGAGGGACACAGATACGCAGTATTTT. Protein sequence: CASSEWWRGRDTDTQYF.

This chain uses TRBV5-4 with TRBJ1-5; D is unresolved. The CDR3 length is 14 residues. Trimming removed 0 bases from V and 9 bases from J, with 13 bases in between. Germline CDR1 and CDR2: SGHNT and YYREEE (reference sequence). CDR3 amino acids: CASSLAGAKGPQHF. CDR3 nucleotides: TGTGCCAGCAGCTTGGCAGGAGCCAAGGGGCCCCAGCATTTT.

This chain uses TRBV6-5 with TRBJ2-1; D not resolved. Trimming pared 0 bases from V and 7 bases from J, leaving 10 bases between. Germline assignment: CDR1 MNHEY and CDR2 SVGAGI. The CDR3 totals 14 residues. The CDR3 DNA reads TGTGCCAGCAGTTACTCGAATGGTTATAATGAGCAGTTCTTC. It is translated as CASSYSNGYNEQFF.

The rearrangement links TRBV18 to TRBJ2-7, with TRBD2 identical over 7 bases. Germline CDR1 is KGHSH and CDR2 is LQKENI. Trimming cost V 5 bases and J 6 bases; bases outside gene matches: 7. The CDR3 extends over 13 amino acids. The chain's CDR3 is CASSAGDHPEQYF. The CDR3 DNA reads TGTGCCAGCTCAGCGGGAGACCACCCCGAGCAGTACTTC.

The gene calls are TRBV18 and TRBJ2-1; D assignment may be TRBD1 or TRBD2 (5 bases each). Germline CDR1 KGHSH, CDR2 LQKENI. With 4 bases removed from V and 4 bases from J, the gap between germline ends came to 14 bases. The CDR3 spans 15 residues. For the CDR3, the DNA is TGTGCCAGCTCACGCTCCGGGACCCTTTACAATGAGCAGTTCTTC. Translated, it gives CASSRSGTLYNEQFF.

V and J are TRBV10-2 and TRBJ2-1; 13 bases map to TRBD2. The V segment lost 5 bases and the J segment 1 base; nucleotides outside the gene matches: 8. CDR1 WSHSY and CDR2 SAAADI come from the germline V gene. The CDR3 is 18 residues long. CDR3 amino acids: CASSSTSGRAVSYNEQFF. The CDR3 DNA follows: TGCGCCAGCAGTTCAACTAGCGGGAGGGCCGTATCCTACAATGAGCAGTTCTTC.

The CDR3 DNA follows: TGTGCCACCCTAATAGGGACTAGCGGGAGCTATGAGCAGTTCTTC. It is translated as CATLIGTSGSYEQFF. The chain has TRBV19 and TRBJ2-1; 14 bases align to TRBD2. The germline CDR1 and CDR2 sequences are LNHDA and SQIVND (reference sequence). V lost 10 bases and J lost 8; bases outside the gene matches: 10. This CDR3 has 15 residues.

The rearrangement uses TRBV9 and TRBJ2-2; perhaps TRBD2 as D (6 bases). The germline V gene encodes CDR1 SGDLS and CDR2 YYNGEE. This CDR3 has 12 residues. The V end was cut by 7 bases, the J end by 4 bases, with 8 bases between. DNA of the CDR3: TGTGCCAGCCGGGACTTCACCGGGGAGCTGTTTTTT. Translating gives CASRDFTGELFF.

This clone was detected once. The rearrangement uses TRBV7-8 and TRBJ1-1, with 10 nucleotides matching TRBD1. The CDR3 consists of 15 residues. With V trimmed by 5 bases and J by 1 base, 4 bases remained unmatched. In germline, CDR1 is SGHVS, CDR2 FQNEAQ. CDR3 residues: CASSSRQGANTEAFF. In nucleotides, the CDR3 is TGTGCCAGCAGCAGCAGACAGGGGGCGAACACTGAAGCTTTCTTT.

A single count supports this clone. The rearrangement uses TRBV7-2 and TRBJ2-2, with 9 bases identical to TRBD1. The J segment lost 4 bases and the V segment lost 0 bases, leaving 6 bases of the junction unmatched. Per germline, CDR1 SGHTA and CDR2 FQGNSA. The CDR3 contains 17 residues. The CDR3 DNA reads TGTGCCAGCAGCTTAGCGCTCGGGACAGGGACCACCGGGGAGCTGTTTTTT. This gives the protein CASSLALGTGTTGELFF.

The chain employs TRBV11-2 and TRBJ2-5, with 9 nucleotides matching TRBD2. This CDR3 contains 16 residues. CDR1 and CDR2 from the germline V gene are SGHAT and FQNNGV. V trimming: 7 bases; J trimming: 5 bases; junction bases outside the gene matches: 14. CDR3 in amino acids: CASTLAPGTSRETQYF. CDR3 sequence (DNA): TGTGCCAGCACCCTCGCGCCAGGGACTAGCAGGGAGACCCAGTACTTC.